These 13 T cell receptor beta chains share one sample of origin, sequenced in a study of identical twins listed by TCRdb under 2016. The method was 5' RACE. Instrument on record: Illumina HiSeq 2000. The public reads were reanalyzed by TCRdb: fastp trimming at Q25, MiXCR alignment, in-frame beta chains only. Each record represents a unique CDR3 protein, reported with the most common genes and DNA among its rows. In this sample the table shows about 530,000 distinct CDR3 sequences, under 25% of which occur a single time. Approximately 0.52% of the sample belongs to the ten largest clones. The data were also submitted as part of a second study, on yellow fever vaccine responses in identical twins.

Sample: CD4+ T cells sorted from blood. Source of these receptors: a woman younger than 35 in good health.

The chain carries TRBV7-9 and TRBJ2-3, with TRBD2 matching 8 bases. The CDR3 consists of 16 residues. CDR1 and CDR2 (germline): SEHNR, FQNEAQ (reference sequence). V gave up 2 bases and J gave up 5 bases; unmatched junction bases: 9. CDR3 amino acids: CASSLSVGRAGDTQYF. CDR3 in DNA: TGTGCCAGCAGCTTAAGCGTCGGGAGGGCGGGAGATACGCAGTATTTT.

This clonotype was recorded a few times. This chain uses TRBV29-1 with TRBJ2-2; D is possibly TRBD2 (5 bases). V was shortened by 6 bases and J by 5 bases, with 22 bases between the two germline ends. The CDR3 extends over 16 amino acids. Germline assignment: CDR1 SQVTM and CDR2 ANQGSEA. The CDR3 reads CSVGIGGFGRTGELFF. The DNA of the CDR3 is TGCAGCGTCGGGATCGGTGGGTTCGGTCGGACCGGGGAGCTGTTTTTT.

The gene calls are TRBV20-1 and TRBJ2-5; D not certain. Germline V gives CDR1 DFQATT, CDR2 SNEGSKA (reference sequence). The CDR3 spans 11 residues. V was cut by 5 bases and J by 2 bases, with 6 bases left in between. CDR3 sequence (DNA): TGCAGTGCTCTCCCTCAAGAGACCCAGTACTTC. This encodes CSALPQETQYF.

CDR3 sequence (DNA): TGTGCCAGCAGCCAGACTAGCGGGAGGAGTACAGATACGCAGTATTTT. It specifies CASSQTSGRSTDTQYF. The chain is built from TRBV7-9 and TRBJ2-3, with 13 bases matching TRBD2. Losses at the gene ends were 5 bases for V and 3 bases for J; bases not matched to a gene: 5. Germline CDR1 SEHNR, CDR2 FQNEAQ (reference sequence). This CDR3 has 16 residues.

The chain employs TRBV10-2 and TRBJ1-5; TRBD1 agrees at 9 bases. This CDR3 spans 14 amino acids. Germline CDR1 is WSHSY and CDR2 is SAAADI. V shed 6 bases, J shed 4 bases, and the junction held 4 bases outside the gene matches. Here the CDR3 DNA reads TGCGCCAGCAGGGGGACAGGGTTTAATCAGCCCCAGCATTTT. Amino acid sequence: CASRGTGFNQPQHF.

The chain joins TRBV4-1 to TRBJ2-7, with 7 bases lining up with TRBD2. The germline V gene encodes CDR1 MGHRA and CDR2 YSYEKL. V gave up 4 bases and J gave up 0 bases; unmatched junction bases: 3. The CDR3 has 14 residues. Here the CDR3 DNA reads TGCGCCAGCAGCCCCCTAGCGGTCTCCTACGAGCAGTACTTC. As protein: CASSPLAVSYEQYF.

The rearrangement uses TRBV12-3 or TRBV12-4 and TRBJ2-1; the match to TRBD2 covers 10 bases. V lost 5 bases to trimming and J lost 4 bases; unmatched junction nucleotides: 17. The CDR3 contains 19 residues. CDR3 sequence: CASSPAPGFPSGRYNEQFF. As DNA, the CDR3 is TGTGCCAGCAGTCCAGCCCCAGGGTTTCCTAGCGGGAGATACAATGAGCAGTTCTTC.

This clonotype turned up a few times. The V call is TRBV24-1, the J call TRBJ2-3; no clear D. Germline CDR1 KGHDR, CDR2 SFDVKD. The CDR3 sequence is 14 residues long. The V end was cut by 1 base, the J end by 4 bases, with 8 bases between. In DNA form, the CDR3 reads TGTGCCACCAGTGATTTCGGCAATCCAGATACGCAGTATTTT. It encodes CATSDFGNPDTQYF.

This sequence joins TRBV7-9 and TRBJ2-3; TRBD1 matches at 9 bases. The CDR3 length is 16 residues. With 3 bases clipped from V and 3 bases from J, the junction kept 7 bases outside the gene matches. Germline values: CDR1 SEHNR, CDR2 FQNEAQ (reference sequence). This CDR3 reads CASSFTGTGFTDTQYF. Written as DNA, the CDR3 is TGTGCCAGCAGCTTTACCGGGACAGGGTTTACAGATACGCAGTATTTT.

This clonotype was detected only a few times. The genes are TRBV12-3 or TRBV12-4 and TRBJ2-2; TRBD2 matches 13 bases. The CDR3 extends over 16 amino acids. Trimming took 1 base from V and 7 from J; bases not matched to a gene: 3. The CDR3 sequence: CASSLGTSGSVGELFF. CDR3 nucleotides: TGTGCCAGCAGTTTAGGGACTAGCGGGAGTGTCGGGGAGCTGTTTTTT.

This clonotype was seen more than once but under ten times. The V gene is TRBV14, the J gene TRBJ1-2; the D is unclear. Trimming cost V 4 bases and J 7 bases, with 13 bases left between them. The germline V gene encodes CDR1 SGHDN and CDR2 FVKESK. The CDR3 runs 13 residues. The CDR3 spells CASSPGQFFGYTF. The CDR3 bases are TGTGCCAGCAGCCCCGGGCAGTTCTTTGGCTACACCTTC.

The V and J genes are TRBV12-3 or TRBV12-4 and TRBJ2-7; the D gene is possibly TRBD1 (5 bases). CDR3 length equals 16 residues. The V gene lost 3 bases and the J gene lost 5 bases, with 20 bases spanning the gap. For the CDR3, the DNA is TGTGCCAGCAGTTTTGGGGCGGTTGTATCCCTGGACGAGCAGTACTTC. Protein product: CASSFGAVVSLDEQYF.

This clonotype has only a few counts. The chain combines TRBV28 with TRBJ2-1, with 12 bases aligning to TRBD2. The CDR3 has 18 amino acids. From germline, CDR1 is MDHEN and CDR2 SYDVKM. The ends lost 4 bases at V and 1 base at J; junction bases unmatched: 8. Here the CDR3 reads CASSSPLGLAGSYNEQFF. DNA of the CDR3: TGTGCCAGCAGTTCCCCCCTAGGACTAGCGGGGTCCTACAATGAGCAGTTCTTC.